This passage covers 28 T cell receptor beta chains from one sample sequenced in a study of T cell responses to AZD1222 COVID-19 vaccine. Using immunoSEQ multiplex PCR, the repertoire was profiled, and TCRdb retains in-frame clones only, with some absent. The data hold tens of thousands of clones, with approximately 90% observed a single time. Sequenced here: peripheral blood, sampled 28 days after the second AZD1222 dose. These receptors were taken from an adult who received the AZD1222 COVID-19 vaccine.

The rearrangement joins TRBV2 to TRBJ1-2; D uncertain. CDR3 length: 13 amino acids. Germline V gene sequence: CDR1 SNHLY, CDR2 FYNNEI. V was pared by 8 bases and J by 2 bases, with 12 bases between. This chain's CDR3 is CASGSPRNYGYTF. CDR3 bases: TGTGCCAGCGGGTCACCACGGAACTATGGCTACACCTTC.

The chain is built from TRBV5-1 and TRBJ2-7; D is possibly TRBD2 (5 bases). Per germline, CDR1 SGHRS and CDR2 YFSETQ. V was shortened by 0 bases and J by 3 bases, with 13 bases between the two germline ends. CDR3 size: 15 residues. CDR3 sequence (DNA): TGCGCCAGCAGCTTGGGCAGCGGAGGAAACTACGAGCAGTACTTC. Translated: CASSLGSGGNYEQYF.

This chain uses TRBV7-9 with TRBJ2-7; D tentatively reads TRBD1 or TRBD2 (5 bases each). Trimming stripped 0 bases from V and 3 bases from J, with 12 bases between. Germline CDR1 and CDR2: SEHNR and FQNEAQ (reference sequence). CDR3 length: 15 residues. This CDR3 is CASSLASRGGYEQYF. The CDR3 DNA reads as TGTGCCAGCAGCTTAGCGTCTCGGGGCGGCTACGAGCAGTACTTC.

This clone was seen only once. The gene calls are TRBV30 and TRBJ1-5; 7 bases agree with TRBD1. Germline assignment: CDR1 GTSNPN and CDR2 SVGIG (reference sequence). CDR3 length: 13 residues. With 3 bases clipped from V and 6 bases from J, the junction kept 5 bases outside the gene matches. CDR3 DNA: TGTGCCTGGAGCGGGCAGGGGGGTCAGCCCCAGCATTTT. As protein: CAWSGQGGQPQHF.

The V call is TRBV28, the J call TRBJ2-2; 10 nucleotides align to TRBD1. The CDR3 runs to 17 residues. Per germline, CDR1 MDHEN and CDR2 SYDVKM. Trimming at V came to 5 bases and at J to 7 bases, leaving 13 bases not matched to a gene. Here the CDR3 DNA reads TGTGCCAGCAGTCCCCTATGGACAGGGGGACGTGACGGGGAGCTGTTTTTT. It encodes CASSPLWTGGRDGELFF.

This chain joins TRBV19 and TRBJ2-5; 7 bases are a match to TRBD2. The CDR3 spans 15 residues. V shed 5 bases and J 1 base; nucleotides not matched to a gene: 7. Germline lookup yields CDR1 LNHDA and CDR2 SQIVND (reference sequence). The DNA for the CDR3 is TGTGCCAGTAGTTTGTCAAGCGGGACCCAAGAGACCCAGTACTTC. Protein: CASSLSSGTQETQYF.

The rearrangement joins TRBV27 to TRBJ2-7, with 11 bases fitting TRBD2. There are 15 residues in the CDR3. V was clipped by 6 bases and J by 3 bases; unmatched bases: 7. Germline values: CDR1 MNHEY, CDR2 SMNVEV (reference sequence). The CDR3 loop reads CASRPLAGGLYEQYF. In DNA form, the CDR3 reads TGTGCCAGCAGACCTCTAGCGGGGGGACTCTACGAGCAGTACTTC.

The chain uses TRBV7-3 and TRBJ2-3; TRBD2 aligns across 12 bases. The CDR3 sequence is 18 residues long. V dropped 5 bases and J dropped 4; count of bases not matched to a gene: 13. Germline CDR1 is SGHTA and CDR2 is FQGTGA. The CDR3 bases are TGTGCCAGCAGCCCCGCGAGCCTAGCGGGGGGGCTTTCAGATACGCAGTATTTT. This codes for CASSPASLAGGLSDTQYF. Looking up the rest from reference TRBV7-3 and TRBJ2-3 gives the full variable domain: GAGVSQTPSNKVTEKGKYVELRCDPISGHTALYWYRQSLGQGPEFLIYFQGTGAADDSGLPNDRFFAVRPEGSVSTLKIQRTERGDSAVYLCASSPASLAGGLSDTQYFGPGTRLTVL.

The chain carries TRBV27 and TRBJ2-7, with 7 bases that match TRBD2. The CDR3 consists of 11 residues. Trimming at V came to 10 bases and at J to 7 bases, leaving 7 bases not matched to a gene. Germline lookup yields CDR1 MNHEY and CDR2 SMNVEV (reference sequence). The CDR3 DNA sequence: TGTGCCACCTCGGGGGGTACGGAGCAGTACTTC. Protein sequence: CATSGGTEQYF.

The chain combines TRBV18 with TRBJ2-5; 10 bases fit TRBD1. The CDR3 length is 16 residues. Unmatched junction bases numbered 11, after V lost 3 bases and J lost 7 bases. Germline loops: CDR1 KGHSH, CDR2 LQKENI. DNA for the CDR3: TGTGCCAGCTCACCTCCGGGACAGGGGCCCCAGGGGACCCAGTACTTC. It encodes CASSPPGQGPQGTQYF. Full variable domain (remainder filled in from reference TRBV18 and TRBJ2-5): NAGVMQNPRHLVRRRGQEARLRCSPMKGHSHVYWYRQLPEEGLKFMVYLQKENIIDESGMPKERFSAEFPKEGPSILRIQQVVRGDSAAYFCASSPPGQGPQGTQYFGPGTRLLVL.

The V and J genes are TRBV2 and TRBJ1-2, with D uncertain. V dropped 7 bases and J dropped 4 bases, with 19 bases sitting between them. Germline assignment: CDR1 SNHLY and CDR2 FYNNEI. This CDR3 is built from 15 residues. Here the CDR3 reads CASTRLGPTGYGYTF. The CDR3 DNA sequence: TGTGCCAGCACCCGATTAGGGCCTACCGGCTATGGCTACACCTTC.

The chain employs TRBV3-1 (or the pseudogene TRBV3-2) and TRBJ1-1; tentatively, D is TRBD1 (5 bases). The germline V gene encodes CDR1 LGHDT and CDR2 YNNKEL (reference sequence). The CDR3 extends over 17 amino acids. V lost 1 base to trimming and J lost 1 base, with 16 bases between them. Written as DNA, the CDR3 is TGTGCCAGCAGCCAAGCCTTGGGGGAAGGGCCGAACACTGAAGCTTTCTTT. Protein: CASSQALGEGPNTEAFF.

This chain uses TRBV6-1 with TRBJ1-4, with unresolved D. The V gene lost 4 bases and the J gene lost 0 bases, with 12 bases spanning the gap. Germline V lookup: CDR1 MNHNS, CDR2 SASEGT. The CDR3 totals 16 residues. The CDR3 DNA reads as TGTGCCAGCAGTGCTGCCACCGGTGCAACTAATGAAAAACTGTTTTTT. This translates into CASSAATGATNEKLFF.

This chain links TRBV5-1 with TRBJ1-1, with no clear D. With 4 bases removed from V and 0 bases from J, the gap between germline ends came to 13 bases. CDR3 length equals 15 residues. CDR1 is SGHRS, CDR2 YFSETQ, per germline. CDR3 in amino acids: CASSGDLGLNTEAFF. CDR3 DNA sequence: TGCGCCAGCAGCGGGGATCTGGGGTTGAACACTGAAGCTTTCTTT.

This chain connects TRBV27 to TRBJ2-7, with D tentatively TRBD1 (5 bases). The CDR3 has 11 amino acids. Trimming took off 7 bases at V and 5 bases at J, with 9 bases between the two ends. Germline CDR1 is MNHEY and CDR2 is SMNVEV (reference sequence). The CDR3 here is CASMGRNEQYF. The CDR3 DNA sequence: TGTGCCAGCATGGGGCGGAACGAGCAGTACTTC.

The V and J genes are TRBV6-6 and TRBJ1-5; D gene uncertain. V was cut by 6 bases and J by 5 bases, with 14 bases left in between. This CDR3 contains 14 residues. In germline, CDR1 is MNHNY, CDR2 SVGAGI (reference sequence). The CDR3 DNA sequence: TGTGCCAGCAGATTGGGAGACGGATATCAGCCCCAGCATTTT. Encoded protein: CASRLGDGYQPQHF.

This clone is a singleton in its sample. The rearrangement joins TRBV28 to TRBJ1-1, with D unclear. CDR1 and CDR2 from the germline V gene are MDHEN and SYDVKM. V lost 3 bases and J lost 4, with 12 bases in between. The CDR3 extends over 14 amino acids. CDR3 nucleotides: TGTGCCAGCAGTTTTGCCCGGGGTGGCACTGAAGCTTTCTTT. Protein sequence: CASSFARGGTEAFF.

V is TRBV5-1 and J is TRBJ2-7; 10 bases are a match to TRBD2. CDR3 length: 15 residues. Looked up from germline, CDR1 is SGHRS and CDR2 is YFSETQ. Trimming at V came to 0 bases and at J to 2 bases, leaving 2 bases not matched to a gene. The CDR3 nucleotides are TGCGCCAGCAGCTTGGGCAGCGGGGGGGCCTACGAGCAGTACTTC. Amino acid sequence: CASSLGSGGAYEQYF.

The CDR3 DNA reads TGTGCCAGCAGTTACGCCCCCGGGACCCGACCCAATGAGCAGTTCTTC. Its protein is CASSYAPGTRPNEQFF. The rearrangement joins TRBV6-6 to TRBJ2-1, with D tentatively TRBD1 or TRBD2 (5 bases each). CDR1 MNHNY and CDR2 SVGAGI come from the germline V gene (reference sequence). The CDR3 sequence is 16 residues long. V gave up 2 bases and J gave up 6 bases, with 17 bases separating them.

The J gene is TRBJ1-1, the V gene TRBV15, with D perhaps TRBD1 (5 bases). CDR3 length: 15 residues. The germline V and J ends were trimmed by 0 bases and 7 bases, with 15 bases remaining between them. From germline, CDR1 is LNHNV and CDR2 YYDKDF (reference sequence). The CDR3 nucleotides read TGTGCCACCAGCAGAGAGGCAGGGAGGGGCGGTGAAGCTTTCTTT. It specifies CATSREAGRGGEAFF.

CDR3 in amino acids: CASSLLYGTGELFF. Written as DNA, the CDR3 is TGTGCCAGCAGCTTACTCTACGGGACCGGGGAGCTGTTTTTT. The rearrangement uses TRBV7-3 and TRBJ2-2, with unresolved D. The CDR3 is made up of 14 amino acids. The V end lost 2 bases, the J end lost 5 bases, and 9 bases lay between the germline ends. CDR1 is SGHTA, CDR2 FQGTGA, per germline.

The V call is TRBV5-5, the J call TRBJ1-1; a possible D gene is TRBD1 (5 bases). V shed 2 bases and J shed 1 base, with 9 bases lying between them. The CDR3 spans 14 residues. CDR1 SGHKS and CDR2 YYEKEE come from the germline V gene (reference sequence). The CDR3 spells CASSFPGGNTEAFF. In DNA form, the CDR3 reads TGTGCCAGCAGCTTTCCGGGGGGGAACACTGAAGCTTTCTTT.

The chain is built from TRBV10-3 and TRBJ2-7, with D possibly being TRBD1 or TRBD2 (5 bases each). This CDR3 contains 15 residues. Germline V gene lookup returns CDR1 ENHRY and CDR2 SYGVKD. V shed 6 bases and J shed 6 bases, with 21 bases lying between them. CDR3 sequence (DNA): TGTGCCATCAGCGGGATCGACAGAGGAGCACGCGAGCAGTACTTC. Amino acid sequence: CAISGIDRGAREQYF.

This chain links TRBV19 with TRBJ1-5; TRBD1 agrees at 9 bases. Germline V lookup: CDR1 LNHDA, CDR2 SQIVND (reference sequence). J was trimmed by 5 bases and V by 5 bases; bases with no gene match: 7. The CDR3 runs to 15 residues. CDR3 DNA sequence: TGTGCCAGTAGTGCAACAGGGGGCCGGGATCAGCCCCAGCATTTT. Protein product: CASSATGGRDQPQHF. Complete variable domain (other parts from reference TRBV19 and TRBJ1-5): DGGITQSPKYLFRKEGQNVTLSCEQNLNHDAMYWYRQDPGQGLRLIYYSQIVNDFQKGDIAEGYSVSREKKESFPLTVTSAQKNPTAFYLCASSATGGRDQPQHFGDGTRLSIL.

The rearrangement uses TRBV7-9 and TRBJ1-5; 7 bases are a match to TRBD1. Losses at the gene ends were 4 bases for V and 4 bases for J; bases not matched to a gene: 7. The CDR3 has 15 residues. Germline CDR1 reads SEHNR; CDR2 reads FQNEAQ (reference sequence). The DNA for the CDR3 is TGTGCCAGCAGCTCGGGGACAGTTAGGAATCAGCCCCAGCATTTT. Translated, it gives CASSSGTVRNQPQHF.

The chain is built from TRBV2 and TRBJ2-2; 7 positions agree with TRBD2. Germline trimming cut 6 bases from V and 2 bases from J; bases unmatched to any gene: 3. The length of the CDR3 is 14 residues. CDR1 and CDR2 from the germline V gene are SNHLY and FYNNEI. The CDR3 coding sequence is TGTGCCAGCAGACTAGCGCTTAACACCGGGGAGCTGTTTTTT. It specifies CASRLALNTGELFF.

The gene calls are TRBV18 and TRBJ1-1; a weak D match, TRBD1 (6 bases). Germline V gives CDR1 KGHSH, CDR2 LQKENI. The CDR3 runs to 14 residues. V was trimmed by 2 bases and J by 3 bases, leaving 10 bases between them. The CDR3 region is CASSPRTVDTEAFF. The CDR3 nucleotides read TGTGCCAGCTCACCAAGGACAGTTGACACTGAAGCTTTCTTT.

The chain recombines TRBV4-3 with TRBJ1-2; 7 bases map to TRBD1. Trimming took 0 bases from V and 3 from J; bases not matched to a gene: 7. The CDR3 runs 16 residues. CDR1 and CDR2 from the germline V gene are LGHNA and YSLEER. The DNA of the CDR3 is TGCGCCAGCAGCCAAGATATTTCGGACAGGTACTATGGCTACACCTTC. Encoded protein: CASSQDISDRYYGYTF.